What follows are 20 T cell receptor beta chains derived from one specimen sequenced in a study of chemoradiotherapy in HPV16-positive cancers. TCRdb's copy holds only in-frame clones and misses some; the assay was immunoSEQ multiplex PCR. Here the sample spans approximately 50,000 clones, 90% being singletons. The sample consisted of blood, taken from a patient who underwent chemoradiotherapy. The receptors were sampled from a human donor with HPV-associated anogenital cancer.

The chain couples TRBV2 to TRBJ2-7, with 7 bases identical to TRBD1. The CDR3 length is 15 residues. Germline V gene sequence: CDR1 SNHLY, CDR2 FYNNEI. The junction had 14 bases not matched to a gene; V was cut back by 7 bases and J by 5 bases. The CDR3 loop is CASIRDRASGNEQYF. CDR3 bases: TGTGCCAGCATCCGCGACAGGGCCTCCGGGAACGAGCAGTACTTC.

CDR3: CASSVAPTNEKLFF. The CDR3 nucleotides are TGTGCCAGCAGCGTAGCTCCAACTAATGAAAAACTGTTTTTT. The chain links TRBV9 to TRBJ1-4; D is ambiguous. CDR3 length: 14 residues. Between the trimmed V and J ends, which lost 0 bases and 0 bases, there was a span of 3 bases. CDR1 is SGDLS, CDR2 YYNGEE, per germline.

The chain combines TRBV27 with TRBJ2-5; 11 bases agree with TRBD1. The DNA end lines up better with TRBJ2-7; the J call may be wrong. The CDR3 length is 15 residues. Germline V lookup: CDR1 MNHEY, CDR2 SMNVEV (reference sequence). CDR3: CASSQDRGPSYEQYF. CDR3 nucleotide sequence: TGTGCCAGCAGTCAGGACAGGGGGCCGTCCTACGAGCAGTACTTC.

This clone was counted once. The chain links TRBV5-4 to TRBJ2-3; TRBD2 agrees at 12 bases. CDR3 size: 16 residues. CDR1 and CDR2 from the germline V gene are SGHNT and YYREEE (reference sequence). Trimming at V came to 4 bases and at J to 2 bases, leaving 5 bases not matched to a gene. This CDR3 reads CASSQRTSGITDTQYF. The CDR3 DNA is TGTGCCAGCAGCCAGCGGACTAGCGGGATCACAGATACGCAGTATTTT.

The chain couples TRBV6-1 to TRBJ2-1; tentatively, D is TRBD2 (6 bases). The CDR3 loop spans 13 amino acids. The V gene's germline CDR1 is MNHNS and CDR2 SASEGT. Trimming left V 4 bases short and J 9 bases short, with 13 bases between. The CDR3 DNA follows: TGTGCCAGCAGTGCCTGGGACTCGGTTGAGCAGTTCTTC. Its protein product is CASSAWDSVEQFF.

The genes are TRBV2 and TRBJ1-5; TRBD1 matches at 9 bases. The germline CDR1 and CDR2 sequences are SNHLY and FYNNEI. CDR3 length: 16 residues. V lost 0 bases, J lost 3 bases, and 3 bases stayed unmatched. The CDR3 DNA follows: TGTGCCAGCAGTGAAGCGGGACAGGGATACAATCAGCCCCAGCATTTT. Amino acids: CASSEAGQGYNQPQHF.

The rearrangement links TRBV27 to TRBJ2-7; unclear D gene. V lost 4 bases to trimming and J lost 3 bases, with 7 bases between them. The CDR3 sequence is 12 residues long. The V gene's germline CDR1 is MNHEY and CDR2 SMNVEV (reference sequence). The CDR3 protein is CASSSSYYEQYF. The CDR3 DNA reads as TGTGCCAGCAGTTCGTCATACTACGAGCAGTACTTC.

CDR3 nucleotide sequence: TGTGCCAGCAGCTTGGTAGGGGGGGCGTTTTACGAGCAGTACTTC. Encoded protein: CASSLVGGAFYEQYF. The chain couples TRBV5-8 to TRBJ2-5, with D possibly being TRBD2 (7 bases). The J call is doubtful: the DNA matches TRBJ2-7 better. Germline V CDR1 and CDR2: SGHTS, YDEGEE. CDR3 length: 15 amino acids.

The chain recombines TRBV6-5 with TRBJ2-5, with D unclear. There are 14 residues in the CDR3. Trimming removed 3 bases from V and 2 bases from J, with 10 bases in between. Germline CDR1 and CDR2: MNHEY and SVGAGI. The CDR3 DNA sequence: TGTGCCAGCAGTTATGTAGTCTCTCAAGAGACCCAGTACTTC. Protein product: CASSYVVSQETQYF.

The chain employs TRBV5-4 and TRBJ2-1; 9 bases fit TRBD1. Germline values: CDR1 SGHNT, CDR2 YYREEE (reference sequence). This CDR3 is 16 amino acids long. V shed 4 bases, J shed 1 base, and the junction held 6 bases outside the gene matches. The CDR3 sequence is CASSNRGRGSYNEQFF. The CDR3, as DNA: TGTGCCAGCAGCAACAGGGGGCGAGGTTCCTACAATGAGCAGTTCTTC.

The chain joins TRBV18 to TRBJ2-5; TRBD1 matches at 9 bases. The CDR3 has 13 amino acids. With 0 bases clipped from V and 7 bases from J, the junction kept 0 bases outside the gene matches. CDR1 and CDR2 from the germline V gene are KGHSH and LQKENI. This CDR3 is CASSPPDRGTQYF. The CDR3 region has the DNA TGTGCCAGCTCACCACCGGACAGGGGGACCCAGTACTTC.

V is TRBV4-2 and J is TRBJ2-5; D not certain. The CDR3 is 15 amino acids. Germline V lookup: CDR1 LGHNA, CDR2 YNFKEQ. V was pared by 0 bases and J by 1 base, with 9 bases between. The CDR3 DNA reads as TGTGCCAGCAGCCAAGATCGCGCCCTCCAAGAGACCCAGTACTTC. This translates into CASSQDRALQETQYF.

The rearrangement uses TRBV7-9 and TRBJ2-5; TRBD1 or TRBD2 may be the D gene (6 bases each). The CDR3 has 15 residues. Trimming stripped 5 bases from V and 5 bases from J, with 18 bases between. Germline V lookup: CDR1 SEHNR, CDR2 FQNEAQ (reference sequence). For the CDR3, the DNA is TGTGCCAGCAGCATAAAAATCGGGGGCCGGGAGACCCAGTACTTC. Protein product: CASSIKIGGRETQYF.

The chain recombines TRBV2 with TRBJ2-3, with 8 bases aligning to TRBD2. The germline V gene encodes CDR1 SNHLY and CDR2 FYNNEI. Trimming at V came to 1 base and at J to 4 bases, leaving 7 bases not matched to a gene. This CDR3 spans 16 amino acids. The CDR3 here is CASSEEGGLGADTQYF. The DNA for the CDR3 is TGTGCCAGCAGTGAAGAAGGGGGACTAGGGGCAGATACGCAGTATTTT.

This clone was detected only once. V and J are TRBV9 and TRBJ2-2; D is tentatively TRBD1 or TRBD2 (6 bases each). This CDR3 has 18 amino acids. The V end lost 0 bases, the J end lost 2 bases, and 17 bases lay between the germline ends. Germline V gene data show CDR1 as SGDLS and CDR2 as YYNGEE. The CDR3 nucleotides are TGTGCCAGCAGCGTAGGCCTGCCGGGGGACACCAACACCGGGGAGCTGTTTTTT. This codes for CASSVGLPGDTNTGELFF.

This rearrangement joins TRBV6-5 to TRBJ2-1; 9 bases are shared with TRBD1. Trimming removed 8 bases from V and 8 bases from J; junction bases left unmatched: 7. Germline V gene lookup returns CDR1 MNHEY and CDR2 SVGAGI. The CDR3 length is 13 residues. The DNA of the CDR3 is TGTGCCAGCGCGGACAGGGGTCGCGATGAGCAGTTCTTC. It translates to CASADRGRDEQFF.

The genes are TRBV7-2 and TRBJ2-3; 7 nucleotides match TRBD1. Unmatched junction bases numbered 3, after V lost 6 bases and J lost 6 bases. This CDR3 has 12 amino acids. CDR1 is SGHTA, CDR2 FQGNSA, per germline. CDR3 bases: TGTGCCAGCAGGGCGACAGGGGATACGCAGTATTTT. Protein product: CASRATGDTQYF.

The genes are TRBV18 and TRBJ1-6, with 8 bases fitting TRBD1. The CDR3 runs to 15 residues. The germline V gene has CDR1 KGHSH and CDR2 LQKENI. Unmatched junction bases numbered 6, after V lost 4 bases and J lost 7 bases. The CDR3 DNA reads TGTGCCAGCTCACAAGGACAGGGAAGCAATTCACCCCTCCACTTT. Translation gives CASSQGQGSNSPLHF.

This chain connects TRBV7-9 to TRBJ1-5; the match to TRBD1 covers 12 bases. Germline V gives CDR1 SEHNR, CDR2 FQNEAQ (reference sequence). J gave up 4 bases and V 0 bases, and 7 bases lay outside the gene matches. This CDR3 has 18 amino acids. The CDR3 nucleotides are TGTGCCAGCAGCTTAGCCAGACTGGGACAGGGGGCGAATCAGCCCCAGCATTTT. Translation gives CASSLARLGQGANQPQHF.

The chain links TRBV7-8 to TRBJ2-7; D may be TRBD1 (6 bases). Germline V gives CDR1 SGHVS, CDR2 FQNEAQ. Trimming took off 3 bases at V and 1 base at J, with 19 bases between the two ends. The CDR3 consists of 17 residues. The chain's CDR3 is CASSFPIRDTKSYEQYF. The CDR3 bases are TGTGCCAGCAGCTTCCCTATCAGGGACACCAAATCCTACGAGCAGTACTTC.